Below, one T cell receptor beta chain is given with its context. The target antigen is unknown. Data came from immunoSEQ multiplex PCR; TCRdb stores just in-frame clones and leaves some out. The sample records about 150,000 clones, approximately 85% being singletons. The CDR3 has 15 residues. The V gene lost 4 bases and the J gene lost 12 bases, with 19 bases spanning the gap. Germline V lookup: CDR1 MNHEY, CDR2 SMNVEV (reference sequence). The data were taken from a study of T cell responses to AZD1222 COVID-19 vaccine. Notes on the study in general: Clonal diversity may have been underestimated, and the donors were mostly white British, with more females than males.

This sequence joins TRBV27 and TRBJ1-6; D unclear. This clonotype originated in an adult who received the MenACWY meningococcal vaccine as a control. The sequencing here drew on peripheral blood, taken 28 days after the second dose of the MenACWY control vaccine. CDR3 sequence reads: CASSYDVLPSRPLHF. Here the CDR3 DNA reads TGTGCCAGCAGTTACGACGTCCTCCCGTCGAGACCCCTCCACTTT.